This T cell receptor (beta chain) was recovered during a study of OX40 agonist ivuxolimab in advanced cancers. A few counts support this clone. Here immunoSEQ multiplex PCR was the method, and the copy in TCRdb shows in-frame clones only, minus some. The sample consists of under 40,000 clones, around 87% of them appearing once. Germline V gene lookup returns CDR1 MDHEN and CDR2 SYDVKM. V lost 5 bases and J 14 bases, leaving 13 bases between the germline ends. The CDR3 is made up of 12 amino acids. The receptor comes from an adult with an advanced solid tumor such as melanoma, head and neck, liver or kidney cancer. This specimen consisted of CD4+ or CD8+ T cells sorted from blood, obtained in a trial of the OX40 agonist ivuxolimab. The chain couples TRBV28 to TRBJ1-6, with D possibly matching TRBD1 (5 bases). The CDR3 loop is CASSTQRGALHF. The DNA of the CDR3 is TGTGCCAGCAGTACCCAGAGGGGAGCCCTCCACTTT.